One T cell receptor (beta chain) is described in this entry. This CDR3 contains 16 residues. Germline-derived CDR1 and CDR2 are MNHNY and SVGAGI (reference sequence). V shed 6 bases and J 1 base; nucleotides not matched to a gene: 9. The data belong to a study of blood T cell repertoires in COVID-19. Whole-study context: Donors in the United States, Italy and Spain gave samples during acute or convalescent COVID-19. In each case, the material was cDNA or gDNA derived from T cells, B-cell-depleted T cells, or PBMCs.

Source study methods: Amplified reference gene primers provided the basis for estimating nucleated cell counts. Clones were read by immunoSEQ multiplex PCR, and TCRdb kept only the in-frame ones, dropping some. V and J calls and clone size are those listed in that table; D and trimming were worked out from the DNA. The sample carries around 220,000 clones, approximately 86% recorded once. Sequencing was performed on peripheral blood. This receptor was taken from a man younger than 30 with active or convalescent COVID-19. The genes are TRBV6-6 and TRBJ1-1, with 9 bases fitting TRBD1. The CDR3 region is CASSRGQGRGNTEAFF. In nucleotides, the CDR3 is TGTGCCAGCAGCAGGGGACAGGGAAGGGGGAACACTGAAGCTTTCTTT.